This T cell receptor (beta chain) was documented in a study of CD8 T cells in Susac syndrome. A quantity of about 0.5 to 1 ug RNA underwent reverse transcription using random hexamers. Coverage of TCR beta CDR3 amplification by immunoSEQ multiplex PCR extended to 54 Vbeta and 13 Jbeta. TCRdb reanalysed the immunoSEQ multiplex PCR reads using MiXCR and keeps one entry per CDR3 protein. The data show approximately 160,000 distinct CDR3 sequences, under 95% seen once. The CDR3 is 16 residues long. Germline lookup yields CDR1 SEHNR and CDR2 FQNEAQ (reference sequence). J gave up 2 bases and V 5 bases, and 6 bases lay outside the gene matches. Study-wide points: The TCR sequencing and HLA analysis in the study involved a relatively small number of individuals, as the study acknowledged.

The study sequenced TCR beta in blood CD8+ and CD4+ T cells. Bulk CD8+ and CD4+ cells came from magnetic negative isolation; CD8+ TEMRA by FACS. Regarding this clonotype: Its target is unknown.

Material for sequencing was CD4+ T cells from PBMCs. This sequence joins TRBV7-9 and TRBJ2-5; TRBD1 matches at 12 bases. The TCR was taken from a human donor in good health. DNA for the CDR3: TGTGCCAGCAGCCTCGGGGACAGGGGGCTTCAAGAGACCCAGTACTTC. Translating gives CASSLGDRGLQETQYF.